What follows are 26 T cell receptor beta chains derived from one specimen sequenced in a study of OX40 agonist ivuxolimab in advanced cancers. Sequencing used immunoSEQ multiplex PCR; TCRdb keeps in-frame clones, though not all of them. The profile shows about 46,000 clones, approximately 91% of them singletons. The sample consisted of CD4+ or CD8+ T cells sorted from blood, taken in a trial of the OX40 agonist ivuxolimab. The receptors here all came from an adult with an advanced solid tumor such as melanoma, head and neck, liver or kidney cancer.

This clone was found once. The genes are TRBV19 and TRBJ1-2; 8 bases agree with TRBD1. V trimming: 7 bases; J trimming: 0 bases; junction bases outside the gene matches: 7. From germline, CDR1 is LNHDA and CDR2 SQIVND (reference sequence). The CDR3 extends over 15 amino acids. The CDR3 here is CASISPGGTNYGYTF. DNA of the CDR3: TGTGCCAGTATCTCACCAGGGGGCACTAACTATGGCTACACCTTC.

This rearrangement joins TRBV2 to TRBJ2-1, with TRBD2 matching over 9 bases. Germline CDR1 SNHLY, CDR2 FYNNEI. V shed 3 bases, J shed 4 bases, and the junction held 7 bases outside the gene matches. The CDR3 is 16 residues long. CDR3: CASSEVRLAVYNEQFF. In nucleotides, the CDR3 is TGTGCCAGCAGTGAGGTGCGACTAGCGGTGTACAATGAGCAGTTCTTC.

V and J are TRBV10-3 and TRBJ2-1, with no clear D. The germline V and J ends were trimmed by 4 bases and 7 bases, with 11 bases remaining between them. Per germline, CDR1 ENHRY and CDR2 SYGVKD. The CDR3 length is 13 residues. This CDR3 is CAISGIAGNEQFF. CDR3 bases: TGTGCCATCAGTGGGATAGCTGGAAATGAGCAGTTCTTC.

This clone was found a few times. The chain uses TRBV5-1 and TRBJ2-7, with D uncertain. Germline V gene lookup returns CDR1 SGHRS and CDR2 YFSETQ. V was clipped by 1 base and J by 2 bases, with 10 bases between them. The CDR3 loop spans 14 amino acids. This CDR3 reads CASSLRGIPYEQYF. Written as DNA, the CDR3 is TGCGCCAGCAGCTTGAGAGGTATCCCCTACGAGCAGTACTTC.

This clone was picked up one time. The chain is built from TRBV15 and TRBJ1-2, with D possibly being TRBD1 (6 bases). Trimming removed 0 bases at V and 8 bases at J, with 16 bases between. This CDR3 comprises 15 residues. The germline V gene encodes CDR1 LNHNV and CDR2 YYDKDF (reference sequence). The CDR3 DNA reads TGTGCCACCAGCAGAGAATCTTGGACAGAAGGGGGCTACACCTTC. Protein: CATSRESWTEGGYTF.

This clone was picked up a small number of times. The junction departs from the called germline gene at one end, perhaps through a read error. In nucleotides, the CDR3 is TGTGCCAGCAGTAGAGCAGGGGGGTCGAACCTTCCTCTTCGCTTC. Its protein is CASSRAGGSNLPLRF. The rearrangement links TRBV28 to TRBJ1-2, with 7 positions matching TRBD1. The CDR3 contains 15 residues. Germline V gene data show CDR1 as MDHEN and CDR2 as SYDVKM.

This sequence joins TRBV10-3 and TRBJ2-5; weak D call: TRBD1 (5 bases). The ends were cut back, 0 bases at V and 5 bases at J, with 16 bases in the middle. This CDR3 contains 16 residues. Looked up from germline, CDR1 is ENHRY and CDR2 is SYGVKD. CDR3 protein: CAISESVTGARETQYF. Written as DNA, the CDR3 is TGTGCCATCAGTGAGTCGGTAACAGGAGCAAGGGAGACCCAGTACTTC.

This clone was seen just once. CDR3 protein: CASSLEVSHEQFF. The CDR3 DNA is TGTGCCAGCAGCTTAGAGGTTAGCCATGAGCAGTTCTTC. The rearrangement links TRBV11-3 to TRBJ2-1; D remains unclear. Germline CDR1 is SGHNT and CDR2 is YENEEA. V was cut by 0 bases and J by 8 bases, with 8 bases left in between. This CDR3 comprises 13 residues.

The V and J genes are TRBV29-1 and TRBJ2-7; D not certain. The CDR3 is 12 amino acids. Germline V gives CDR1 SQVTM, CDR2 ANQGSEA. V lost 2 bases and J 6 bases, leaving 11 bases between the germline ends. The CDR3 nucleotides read TGCAGCGTTGAACTCGGTCCCTCCGAGCAGTACTTC. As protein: CSVELGPSEQYF.

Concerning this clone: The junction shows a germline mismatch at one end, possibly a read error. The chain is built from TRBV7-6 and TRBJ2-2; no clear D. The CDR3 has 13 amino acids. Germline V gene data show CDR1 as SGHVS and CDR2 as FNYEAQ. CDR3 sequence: CASSLGNPGELFF. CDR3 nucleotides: TGTGCCAGCAGCTTAGGGAACCCCGGGGAGCTGTTTTTT.

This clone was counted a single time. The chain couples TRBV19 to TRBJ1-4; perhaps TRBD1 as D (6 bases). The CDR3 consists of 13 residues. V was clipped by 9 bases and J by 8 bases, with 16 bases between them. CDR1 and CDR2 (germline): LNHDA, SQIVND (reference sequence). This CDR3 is CASPWTEEEKLFF. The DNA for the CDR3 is TGTGCCAGCCCCTGGACAGAGGAGGAAAAACTGTTTTTT.

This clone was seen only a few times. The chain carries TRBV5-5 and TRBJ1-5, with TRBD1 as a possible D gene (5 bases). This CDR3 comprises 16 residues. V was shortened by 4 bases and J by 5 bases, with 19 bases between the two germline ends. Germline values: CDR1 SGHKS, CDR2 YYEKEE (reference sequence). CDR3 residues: CASSLGPSGGYQPQHF. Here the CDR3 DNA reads TGTGCCAGCAGCCTCGGCCCATCGGGGGGATATCAGCCCCAGCATTTT.

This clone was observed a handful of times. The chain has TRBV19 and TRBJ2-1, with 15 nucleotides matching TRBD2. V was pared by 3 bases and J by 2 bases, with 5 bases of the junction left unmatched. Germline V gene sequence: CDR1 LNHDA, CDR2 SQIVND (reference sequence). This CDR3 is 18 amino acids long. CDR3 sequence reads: CASSIGLAGGPPYNEQFF. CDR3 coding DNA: TGTGCCAGTAGTATTGGACTAGCGGGAGGGCCCCCCTACAATGAGCAGTTCTTC. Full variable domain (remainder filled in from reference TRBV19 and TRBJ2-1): DGGITQSPKYLFRKEGQNVTLSCEQNLNHDAMYWYRQDPGQGLRLIYYSQIVNDFQKGDIAEGYSVSREKKESFPLTVTSAQKNPTAFYLCASSIGLAGGPPYNEQFFGPGTRLTVL.

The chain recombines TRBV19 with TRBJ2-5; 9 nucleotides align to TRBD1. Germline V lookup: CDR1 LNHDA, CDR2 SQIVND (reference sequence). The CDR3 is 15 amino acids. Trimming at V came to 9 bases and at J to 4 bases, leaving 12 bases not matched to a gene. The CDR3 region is CASHPSGTGRETQYF. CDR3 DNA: TGTGCCAGCCACCCCTCCGGGACAGGGCGAGAGACCCAGTACTTC.

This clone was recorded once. In DNA, the CDR3 is TGTGCCAGCAGTCCCTTCCCTGGCCCCGAAGGTCCTAGCGGGAGCTACGAGCAGTACTTC. It encodes CASSPFPGPEGPSGSYEQYF. The rearrangement links TRBV28 to TRBJ2-7, with 10 nucleotides matching TRBD2. After removal of 5 bases from V and 3 bases from J, the junction contained 22 bases not matched to a gene. The CDR3 extends over 20 amino acids. The germline CDR1 and CDR2 sequences are MDHEN and SYDVKM.

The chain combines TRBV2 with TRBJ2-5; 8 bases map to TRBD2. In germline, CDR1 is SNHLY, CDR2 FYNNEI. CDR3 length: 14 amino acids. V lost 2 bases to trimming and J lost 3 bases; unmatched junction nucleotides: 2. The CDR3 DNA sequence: TGTGCCAGCAGTGAAACTAGCGGAAAAGAGACCCAGTACTTC. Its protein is CASSETSGKETQYF.

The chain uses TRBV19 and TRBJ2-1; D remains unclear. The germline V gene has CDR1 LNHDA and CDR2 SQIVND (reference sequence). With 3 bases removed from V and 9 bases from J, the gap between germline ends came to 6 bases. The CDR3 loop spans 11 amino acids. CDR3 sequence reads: CASSIKAEQFF. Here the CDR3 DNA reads TGTGCCAGTAGTATTAAGGCTGAGCAGTTCTTC.

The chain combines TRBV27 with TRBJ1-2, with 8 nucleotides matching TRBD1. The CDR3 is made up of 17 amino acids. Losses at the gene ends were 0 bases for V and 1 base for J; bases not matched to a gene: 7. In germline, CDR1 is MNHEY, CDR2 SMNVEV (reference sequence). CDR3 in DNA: TGTGCCAGCAGTTTATCGTACAGGGGGAGCCTTAACTATGGCTACACCTTC. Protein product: CASSLSYRGSLNYGYTF.

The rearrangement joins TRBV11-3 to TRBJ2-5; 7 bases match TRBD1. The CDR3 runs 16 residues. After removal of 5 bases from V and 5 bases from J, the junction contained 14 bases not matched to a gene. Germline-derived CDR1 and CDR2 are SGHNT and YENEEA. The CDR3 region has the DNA TGTGCCAGCAGCCGAGCCCCCCTAGGGGGCAGGGAGACCCAGTACTTC. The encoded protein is CASSRAPLGGRETQYF.

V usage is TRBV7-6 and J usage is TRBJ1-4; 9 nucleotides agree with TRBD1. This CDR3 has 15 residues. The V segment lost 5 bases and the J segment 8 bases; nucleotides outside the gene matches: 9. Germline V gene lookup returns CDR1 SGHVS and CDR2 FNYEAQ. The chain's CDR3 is CASSAQQGAGEKLFF. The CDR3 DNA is TGTGCCAGCAGCGCCCAACAGGGGGCGGGCGAAAAACTGTTTTTT.

The CDR3 DNA sequence: TGTGCCAGCTCACCAAGGAGACAGGAGGAGTACTTGCTGAACACTGAAGCTTTCTTT. Protein product: CASSPRRQEEYLLNTEAFF. The chain links TRBV18 to TRBJ1-1, with a weak D call TRBD1 (6 bases). The germline gives CDR1 KGHSH, CDR2 LQKENI. The CDR3 spans 19 residues. V dropped 2 bases and J dropped 0 bases, with 22 bases sitting between them.

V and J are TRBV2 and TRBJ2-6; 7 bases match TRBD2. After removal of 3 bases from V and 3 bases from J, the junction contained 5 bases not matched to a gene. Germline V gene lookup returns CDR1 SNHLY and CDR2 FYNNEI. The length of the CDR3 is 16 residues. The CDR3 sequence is CASSERRGGGANVLTF. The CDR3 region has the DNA TGTGCCAGCAGTGAGCGGCGCGGGGGTGGGGCCAACGTCCTGACTTTC.

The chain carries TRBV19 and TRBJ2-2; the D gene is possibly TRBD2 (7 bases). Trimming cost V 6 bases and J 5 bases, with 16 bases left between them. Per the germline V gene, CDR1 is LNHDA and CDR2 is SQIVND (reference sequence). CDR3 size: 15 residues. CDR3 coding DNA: TGTGCCAGTAGCCCGGGGGGCAGTCGAACCGGGGAGCTGTTTTTT. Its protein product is CASSPGGSRTGELFF.

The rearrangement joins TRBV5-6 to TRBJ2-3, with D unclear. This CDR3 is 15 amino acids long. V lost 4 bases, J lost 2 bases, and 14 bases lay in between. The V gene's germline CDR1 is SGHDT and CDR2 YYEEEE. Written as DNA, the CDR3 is TGTGCCAGCAGCGGGTGGGCCGGATACACAGATACGCAGTATTTT. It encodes CASSGWAGYTDTQYF.

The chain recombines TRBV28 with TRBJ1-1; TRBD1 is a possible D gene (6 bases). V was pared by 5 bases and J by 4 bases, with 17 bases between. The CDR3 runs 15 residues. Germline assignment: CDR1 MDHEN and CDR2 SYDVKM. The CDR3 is CASSPLGGLGTEAFF. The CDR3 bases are TGTGCCAGCAGTCCCTTGGGGGGCTTGGGCACTGAAGCTTTCTTT. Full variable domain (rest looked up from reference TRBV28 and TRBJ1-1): DVKVTQSSRYLVKRTGEKVFLECVQDMDHENMFWYRQDPGLGLRLIYFSYDVKMKEKGDIPEGYSVSREKKERFSLILESASTNQTSMYLCASSPLGGLGTEAFFGQGTRLTVV.

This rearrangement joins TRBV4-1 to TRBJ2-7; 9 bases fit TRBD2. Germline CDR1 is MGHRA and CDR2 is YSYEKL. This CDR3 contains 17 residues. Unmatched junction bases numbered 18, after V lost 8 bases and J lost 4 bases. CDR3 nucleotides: TGCGCCAGCTCGCTGGGCCTAGCGGGAAATTCTGGATACGAGCAGTACTTC. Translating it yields CASSLGLAGNSGYEQYF.